This T cell receptor (beta chain) was profiled in a study of PD-1 and CTLA-4 blockade in melanoma. The assay was immunoSEQ multiplex PCR, and TCRdb's table has in-frame clones only and misses some. The sample contains roughly 30,000 clones, around nine tenths of which appear only once. Sequencing was performed on CD8+ T cells from peripheral blood, taken before anti-PD-1 treatment. The source of this sequence is a human donor with melanoma.

The CDR3 region has the DNA TGTGCCACCAGTGACTACGGGACACTGTACAATGAGCAGTTCTTC. This translates into CATSDYGTLYNEQFF. The chain links TRBV24-1 to TRBJ2-1, with D possibly TRBD1 on 6 matching bases. Germline CDR1 reads KGHDR; CDR2 reads SFDVKD. Trimming cost V 4 bases and J 4 bases, with 13 bases left between them. CDR3 length: 15 amino acids.